This T cell receptor (beta chain) was documented in a study of molecular identifiers for immune sequencing clone quantification. CDR3 length: 14 amino acids. Germline V gene sequence: CDR1 LNHDA, CDR2 SQIVND (reference sequence). With 7 bases removed from V and 4 bases from J, the gap between germline ends came to 14 bases. TCRdb re-called the PCR reads through MiXCR, storing one row per CDR3 protein. The data contain just over 40,000 distinct CDR3 sequences, 24% of them seen just once; the ten biggest clones take up just under 1%. The receptor was isolated from a human donor in good health. Some libraries in this study had Jurkat cell RNA spiked in. Sequencing was performed on naive CD8+ T cells from blood, with Jurkat cell RNA spiked in. Subset reported: FACS-sorted CD8+CD4-CCR7+CD45RA+ naive T cells. The V call is TRBV19, the J call TRBJ1-5; possible D gene TRBD1, 5 bases. In DNA, the CDR3 is TGTGCCAGTAACCGGTGGGGGATTAATCAGCCCCAGCATTTT. Translation: CASNRWGINQPQHF. Looking up the rest from reference TRBV19 and TRBJ1-5 gives the full variable domain: DGGITQSPKYLFRKEGQNVTLSCEQNLNHDAMYWYRQDPGQGLRLIYYSQIVNDFQKGDIAEGYSVSREKKESFPLTVTSAQKNPTAFYLCASNRWGINQPQHFGDGTRLSIL.